This is a list of T cell receptor beta chains from one sample in a study. TCRdb independently ran MiXCR on the RT-PCR reads; one entry per CDR3 protein. Of 650,000 to 800,000 distinct CDR3 sequences in the sample, 12% to 15% were seen once. The sample consisted of memory CD4+ T cells from blood. The receptor set was obtained from a female donor in good health, serving as a healthy control. Both conserved end residues are part of each CDR3. A D gene is named only where the DNA matches it firmly. Clone size is shown for a subset of rows, as once, few, many or a class of expanded clone.

TRBV20-1	TRBJ1-5	-	many	TGCAGTGCTAGCTCCGGGAACAATCAGCCCCAGCATTTT	CSASSGNNQPQHF
TRBV6-1	TRBJ2-1	-	-	TGTGCCAGCAGTGAAGGGTCAGGGAGAGGGGCCAATGAGCAGTTCTTC	CASSEGSGRGANEQFF
TRBV27	TRBJ2-7	-	many	TGTGCCAGCAGTCCCTACGGGGCCGCATACGAGCAGTACTTC	CASSPYGAAYEQYF
TRBV29-1	TRBJ2-7	TRBD1	few	TGCAGCGTTGAAGACGGGACAGGGAGCCTTTCCGAGCAGTACTTC	CSVEDGTGSLSEQYF
TRBV6-5	TRBJ2-7	-	many	TGTGCCAGCAGTTACTCGAGACCCAGGGACGGCCCGCACTACGAGCAGTACTTC	CASSYSRPRDGPHYEQYF
TRBV12-3/TRBV12-4	TRBJ2-1	-	few	TGTGCCAGCAGCCCCGGAATCAATGAGCAGTTCTTC	CASSPGINEQFF
TRBV4-2	TRBJ2-1	TRBD2	few	TGTGCCAGCAGCCAAGAGAGACTAGCGGAGTCGAGGGAGCAGTTCTTC	CASSQERLAESREQFF
TRBV12-3/TRBV12-4	TRBJ1-5	-	many	TGTGCCAGCAGTTTAAGAGGGGAGGGCAATCAGCCCCAGCATTTT	CASSLRGEGNQPQHF
TRBV10-3	TRBJ1-2	-	many	TGTGCCATCAACCCAACAGGAAACTATGGCTACACCTTC	CAINPTGNYGYTF
TRBV6-6	TRBJ2-7	TRBD1	few	TGTGCCACTGTCAGTGATCGGGGCCAGGGGGCCTACGAGCAGTACTTC	CATVSDRGQGAYEQYF
TRBV29-1	TRBJ2-3	-	many	TGCAGCAGCCGGGACCCGAGCACAGATACGCAGTATTTT	CSSRDPSTDTQYF
TRBV5-1	TRBJ2-7	-	few	TGCGCCAGCAGCTTGGTAGGGCACAGTACCTACGAGCAGTACTTC	CASSLVGHSTYEQYF
TRBV28	TRBJ2-3	-	few	TGTGCCAGCAGCCAGACGAGAGCTGGCACAGATACGCAGTATTTT	CASSQTRAGTDTQYF
TRBV24-1	TRBJ1-5	TRBD1	-	TGTGCCACCAGTGACCCCAGACAGGGGTCAGGCAATCAGCCCCAGCATTTT	CATSDPRQGSGNQPQHF
TRBV6-2/TRBV6-3	TRBJ2-7	-	-	TGTGCCAGCAGTTACGGGCAGGTCTACGAGCAGTACTTC	CASSYGQVYEQYF
TRBV29-1	TRBJ1-1	-	many	TGCAGCTCTAACAGGGACCAGAACACTGAAGCTTTCTTT	CSSNRDQNTEAFF
TRBV10-3	TRBJ2-3	-	-	TGTGCCGTCCTTGTGGGAAGAACTTTCACAGATACGCAGTATTTT	CAVLVGRTFTDTQYF
TRBV20-1	TRBJ2-3	-	many	TGCAGCGCCGCCTCTCGATTGGGCACAGATACGCAGTATTTT	CSAASRLGTDTQYF
TRBV4-1	TRBJ1-3	-	-	TGCGCCAGCAGCCAAGCCCTGGGCAGGCCATCTTCCGGAAACACCATATATTTT	CASSQALGRPSSGNTIYF
TRBV6-5	TRBJ2-7	-	few	TGTGCCACTCGTTTTTGGGTTGATGGGGACTCCTACGAGCAGTACTTC	CATRFWVDGDSYEQYF
TRBV20-1	TRBJ1-5	-	many	TGCAGTGCTAGGACGGGCGGTCAGCCCCAGCATTTT	CSARTGGQPQHF
TRBV6-2/TRBV6-3	TRBJ2-1	TRBD2	-	TGTGCCAGCACCCCTCGCGGGGCGGGGGGACCGACCTACAATGAGCAGTTCTTC	CASTPRGAGGPTYNEQFF
TRBV4-3	TRBJ1-3	-	few	TGCGCCAGCAGCCAAGCGGCGGTCTCTGGAAACACCATATATTTT	CASSQAAVSGNTIYF
TRBV27	TRBJ1-1	TRBD1	few	TGTGCCAGCCAGGGACAGGGGAACACTGAAGCTTTCTTT	CASQGQGNTEAFF
TRBV20-1	TRBJ2-1	-	-	TGCAGTGCCAACTTACCGGGACACACCTACGAGCAGAACTTC	CSANLPGHTYEQNF
TRBV7-2	TRBJ2-3	-	many	TGTGCCGGAAGCCCAGGTGTTACAGATACGCAGTATTTT	CAGSPGVTDTQYF
TRBV20-1	TRBJ1-3	-	many	TGCAGCGCCCCTGGGGGCCCCGATTCGGGAAACACCATATATTTT	CSAPGGPDSGNTIYF
TRBV29-1	TRBJ1-1	-	many	TGCAGCGTACCCCATCAGGGCGGAGTGGGTGAAGCTTTCTTT	CSVPHQGGVGEAFF
TRBV7-2	TRBJ2-5	-	many	TGTGCCAGCAGCTTAGTTGAGCAAGAGACCCAGTACTTC	CASSLVEQETQYF
TRBV12-3/TRBV12-4	TRBJ2-3	-	few	TGTGCCAGCAGTCCGGGCAGGGGCGTCACAGATACGCAGTATTTT	CASSPGRGVTDTQYF
TRBV6-5	TRBJ1-3	TRBD1	-	TGTGCCAGCAGAACCGGGACAGGGAAAAACTCTGGAAACACCATATATTTT	CASRTGTGKNSGNTIYF
TRBV19	TRBJ2-1	TRBD2	-	TGTGCCAGTAGTACGACTAGCGGAAACAATGAGCAGTTCTTC	CASSTTSGNNEQFF
TRBV24-1	TRBJ2-7	TRBD1	-	TGTGCCACCAGTGGACAGGGGGCGACCGGGGAGCAGTACTTC	CATSGQGATGEQYF
TRBV6-5	TRBJ1-1	-	-	TGTGCCGTACACCGAATCTTCGGGACACAGAACACTGAAGCTTTCTTT	CAVHRIFGTQNTEAFF
TRBV11-2	TRBJ2-1	-	few	TGTGCCAGCAGCTTTAACAGATTCAATGAGCAGTTCTTC	CASSFNRFNEQFF
TRBV12-3/TRBV12-4	TRBJ1-5	TRBD1	few	TGTGCCAGCAGTGCCGGGACAGGGGGCTATCTTCAGCCCCAGCATTTT	CASSAGTGGYLQPQHF
TRBV20-1	TRBJ1-6	-	once	TGCAGTGCTAGGGGCCGGGACACATTCCATTCACCCCTCCACTTT	CSARGRDTFHSPLHF
TRBV4-3	TRBJ2-5	-	many	TGCGCCAGCAGCCAAGGGCTTGGCTACCAAGAGACCCAGTACTTC	CASSQGLGYQETQYF
TRBV21-1	TRBJ2-1	-	few	TGTGCCAGCAGCACCCAGGACGGGAGTGCGTACAATGAGCAGTTCTTC	CASSTQDGSAYNEQFF
TRBV27	TRBJ1-1	TRBD1	-	TGTGCCAGCAAAGGGACAGGGGCGATGAACACTGAAGCTTTCTTT	CASKGTGAMNTEAFF
TRBV5-5	TRBJ1-2	TRBD1	-	TGTGCCAGCACTCCCAGAGACGGACAGGGGCCCTATGGCTACACCTTC	CASTPRDGQGPYGYTF
TRBV6-6	TRBJ1-4	TRBD1	-	TGTGCCAGCAGGCCGACAGGGGGCCTTAATGAAAAACTGTTTTTT	CASRPTGGLNEKLFF
TRBV20-1	TRBJ2-1	-	-	TGCAGTGCTAGAGATACGCCCGATGAGCAGTTCTTC	CSARDTPDEQFF
TRBV12-3/TRBV12-4	TRBJ1-1	TRBD1	-	TGTGCCAGCAGTTCGGACAGGGTGAGGGCTTTCTTT	CASSSDRVRAFF
TRBV18	TRBJ2-7	TRBD2	-	TGTGCCAGCTCACCAATACTACTAGCGGGAGCTAGCCACGAGCAGTACTTC	CASSPILLAGASHEQYF